Listed below are T cell receptor beta chains from one sample, sequenced in a study of blood T cell repertoires in COVID-19. Profiled with immunoSEQ multiplex PCR; TCRdb holds only in-frame clones, not every one. The sample includes 130,000 to 150,000 clones, around nine tenths of them seen just once. Sequencing was performed on peripheral blood. Receptors were obtained from a woman aged 50 to 60 with active or convalescent COVID-19. The conserved cysteine and the conserved F or W are not part of the CDR3 here. The D gene is left open where the match is weak.

V,D,CDR3
TRBV7-2,NA,ASSLAGSGSNTEAF
TRBV7-8,NA,ASSFSGESLNEKLF
TRBV18,NA,ASSPRQAPSYEQY
TRBV6-1,TRBD1,ASSDRDRGLINYGYT
TRBV7-9,NA,ASSLGGIYEQY
TRBV4-2,NA,ASSPVEVRNTEAF
TRBV16,NA,ASSQSTIGNEQF
TRBV12-3/TRBV12-4,NA,ASSFSGDQPQH
TRBV25-1,NA,ASSEVGVGYEQY
TRBV12-3/TRBV12-4,NA,ASSPAETQY
TRBV28,NA,ASSERKEGEKLF
TRBV7-2,TRBD2,ASSATSGANNEQF
TRBV5-1,TRBD1,ASSLGWTGDEQY
TRBV3-1/TRBV3-2,NA,ASSRTEAPGSPLH
TRBV28,NA,ASSLLHSGELF
TRBV30,NA,AWSTPGANYGYT
TRBV19,NA,ASSEDSFNYGYT
TRBV5-1,TRBD2,ASSLAGTSGNNEQF
TRBV7-2,TRBD2,ASSPRTSGGAVDTQY
TRBV4-1,TRBD1,ASSQDHTGVSNSPLH
TRBV10-3,TRBD1,AIRQGGYEQY
TRBV7-2,NA,ASSLGLEQY
TRBV15,NA,ATSRGRVGNEQF